The 30 T cell receptor beta chains listed next were all sequenced from one sample in a study of T cells in Graves' hyperthyroidism and ophthalmopathy. Amplified regions were TCR beta CDR3 sequences from RNA transcripts. Initially, a first-round RT-PCR of the TCR CDR3 employed the HTBI primer set. TCRdb used MiXCR to reprocess the multiplex PCR reads, holding one entry per CDR3 protein. The table records around 530,000 distinct CDR3 sequences, roughly 17% of them present only once. The material sequenced was blood. The origin of the receptors is a woman aged 18-29 years with Graves' ophthalmopathy.

The chain is built from TRBV9 and TRBJ2-7; D might be TRBD1 or TRBD2, each matching 5 bases. V lost 4 bases and J 6 bases, leaving 14 bases between the germline ends. Germline-derived CDR1 and CDR2 are SGDLS and YYNGEE. This CDR3 is built from 13 residues. CDR3 nucleotide sequence: TGTGCCAGCAGCCCCCGGGGCGAGGGCGAGCAGTACTTC. Residues: CASSPRGEGEQYF.

J is TRBJ2-5 and V is TRBV10-3, with 8 bases aligning to TRBD1. The CDR3 consists of 14 residues. J gave up 7 bases and V 2 bases, and 6 bases lay outside the gene matches. CDR1 is ENHRY, CDR2 SYGVKD, per germline. The CDR3 region is CAISEPGQAGTQYF. The DNA of the CDR3 is TGTGCCATCAGTGAGCCGGGACAGGCGGGGACCCAGTACTTC.

The chain couples TRBV19 to TRBJ1-1; tentative D call: TRBD1 (6 bases). Trimming removed 1 base from V and 4 bases from J, with 13 bases in between. CDR1 and CDR2 from the germline V gene are LNHDA and SQIVND (reference sequence). The CDR3 sequence is 15 residues long. The CDR3 here is CASSIGSGASTEAFF. The CDR3 DNA is TGTGCCAGTAGTATAGGTTCAGGGGCGAGCACTGAAGCTTTCTTT.

The rearrangement links TRBV19 to TRBJ1-2; D gene unclear. The V end lost 6 bases, the J end lost 3 bases, and 11 bases lay between the germline ends. Germline V gives CDR1 LNHDA, CDR2 SQIVND (reference sequence). The CDR3 totals 13 residues. Here the CDR3 DNA reads TGTGCCAGTAGCCTCGGACTGCACTATGGCTACACCTTC. It translates to CASSLGLHYGYTF. Variable domain in full (rest from reference TRBV19 and TRBJ1-2): DGGITQSPKYLFRKEGQNVTLSCEQNLNHDAMYWYRQDPGQGLRLIYYSQIVNDFQKGDIAEGYSVSREKKESFPLTVTSAQKNPTAFYLCASSLGLHYGYTFGSGTRLTVV.

At least ten counts were recorded for this clonotype. CDR3 loop: CASSQADSGYTF. DNA for the CDR3: TGTGCCAGCAGCCAAGCCGATTCCGGCTACACCTTC. V and J are TRBV3-1 and TRBJ1-2; D gene ambiguous. Germline V lookup: CDR1 LGHDT, CDR2 YNNKEL (reference sequence). V was shortened by 1 base and J by 8 bases, with 8 bases between the two germline ends. The CDR3 has 12 amino acids. Combining the CDR3 with reference TRBV3-1 and TRBJ1-2 gives the whole variable domain DTAVSQTPKYLVTQMGNDKSIKCEQNLGHDTMYWYKQDSKKFLKIMFSYNNKELIINETVPNRFSPKSPDKAHLNLHINSLELGDSAVYFCASSQADSGYTFGSGTRLTVV.

This clonotype was seen at least ten times. J is TRBJ1-1 and V is TRBV6-1, with 8 bases fitting TRBD1. J lost 1 base, V lost 6 bases, and 7 bases had no gene match. Germline V gives CDR1 MNHNS, CDR2 SASEGT. The CDR3 totals 15 residues. This chain's CDR3 is CASRLTQGGNTEAFF. The CDR3 DNA sequence: TGTGCCAGCAGATTGACACAGGGGGGGAACACTGAAGCTTTCTTT.

The chain carries TRBV3-1 and TRBJ1-6; 8 nucleotides align to TRBD1. Germline V gives CDR1 LGHDT, CDR2 YNNKEL (reference sequence). The CDR3 totals 14 residues. Trimming took 7 bases from V and 10 from J; bases not matched to a gene: 9. The CDR3 DNA follows: TGTGCCAGCAACCTTGGACAGGGCAACTCACCCCTCCACTTT. As protein: CASNLGQGNSPLHF.

The V gene is TRBV5-6, the J gene TRBJ2-3; 9 nucleotides agree with TRBD2. With V trimmed by 2 bases and J by 0 bases, 4 bases remained unmatched. The CDR3 length is 16 residues. Germline V gene sequence: CDR1 SGHDT, CDR2 YYEEEE. The CDR3 coding sequence is TGTGCCAGCAGCTTCAGGGCGGGGGGGAGCACAGATACGCAGTATTTT. Translation: CASSFRAGGSTDTQYF.

The table lists this clonotype with many counts. The chain links TRBV7-2 to TRBJ2-7; TRBD2 matches 7 bases. CDR1 SGHTA and CDR2 FQGNSA come from the germline V gene. J lost 2 bases, V lost 3 bases, and 22 bases had no gene match. This CDR3 is built from 20 residues. CDR3 in amino acids: CASSLGSSGPYFPLTYEQYF. In DNA, the CDR3 is TGTGCCAGCAGCTTGGGGTCTAGCGGCCCCTATTTCCCCCTTACCTACGAGCAGTACTTC.

This clonotype turned up a few times. The germline gene is not matched at one end of the junction; a read error may be the cause. This chain connects TRBV7-7 to TRBJ2-2, with D perhaps matching TRBD1 or TRBD2 (5 bases each). Germline CDR1 reads SSHAT; CDR2 reads FNYEAQ (reference sequence). There are 14 residues in the CDR3. Here the CDR3 reads CASSLSAGHGELFF. The CDR3 DNA reads as TGTGCTAGCAGCCTTAGCGCAGGGCACGGGGAGCTGTTTTTT.

The chain employs TRBV6-2 or TRBV6-3 and TRBJ1-2; perhaps TRBD1 as D (6 bases). The V and J ends lost 4 bases and 4 bases respectively, with 13 bases between them. Germline V gives CDR1 MNHEY, CDR2 SVGEGT. This CDR3 has 14 amino acids. The CDR3, as DNA: TGTGCCAGCAGTTCCCGGACAGCCCCCTATGGCTACACCTTC. Translating gives CASSSRTAPYGYTF.

Ten or more counts support this clonotype. The chain is built from TRBV6-2 or TRBV6-3 and TRBJ2-5, with 8 bases matching TRBD2. Germline CDR1 reads MNHEY; CDR2 reads SVGEGT. The CDR3 loop spans 17 amino acids. With 7 bases clipped from V and 5 bases from J, the junction kept 18 bases outside the gene matches. CDR3 bases: TGTGCCAGCAAACCGGGACTAGGCCCTCGGGGCGGGGAGACCCAGTACTTC. This encodes CASKPGLGPRGGETQYF.

This clonotype was picked up a small number of times. The chain recombines TRBV7-9 with TRBJ1-5; D not certain. V was pared by 1 base and J by 3 bases, with 13 bases between. The germline V gene encodes CDR1 SEHNR and CDR2 FQNEAQ (reference sequence). This CDR3 is 16 amino acids long. CDR3 bases: TGTGCCAGCAGCTTAGTCTACGGGAACTACAATCAGCCCCAGCATTTT. Residues: CASSLVYGNYNQPQHF.

This clonotype turned up a few times. The rearrangement joins TRBV7-9 to TRBJ1-1; no clear D gene. CDR3 length: 13 amino acids. CDR1 and CDR2 from the germline V gene are SEHNR and FQNEAQ (reference sequence). Trimming took 0 bases from V and 10 from J, leaving 12 bases between them. The CDR3 loop reads CASSLAGSGAAFF. In DNA form, the CDR3 reads TGTGCCAGCAGCTTAGCGGGGTCCGGCGCAGCTTTCTTT.

The CDR3 reads CSALVTWDTEAFF. The DNA for the CDR3 is TGCAGTGCCCTTGTAACATGGGACACTGAAGCTTTCTTT. The chain is built from TRBV20-1 and TRBJ1-1; no clear D gene. V lost 6 bases and J lost 3, with 14 bases in between. Per germline, CDR1 DFQATT and CDR2 SNEGSKA (reference sequence). This CDR3 has 13 residues.

A remark on this clonotype: Just one base apart from a much larger clone, this may be a read error. The chain joins TRBV3-1 to TRBJ2-1; D is unclear. The germline V gene encodes CDR1 LGHDT and CDR2 YNNKEL (reference sequence). V was shortened by 8 bases and J by 6 bases, with 14 bases between the two germline ends. This CDR3 is 13 amino acids long. CDR3 DNA sequence: TGTGCCAGCGGGAAGCAGGAATGCAATGAGCAGTTCTTC. It codes for CASGKQECNEQFF.

This clonotype was seen repeatedly, ten times or more. This chain joins TRBV7-2 and TRBJ2-3, with D possibly matching TRBD2 (5 bases). The germline V gene has CDR1 SGHTA and CDR2 FQGNSA. V was cut by 4 bases and J by 13 bases, with 18 bases left in between. The CDR3 has 13 amino acids. The CDR3 nucleotides are TGTGCCAGCAGCTCCGGCCTGGCGGGTCGGGAGTATTTT. Translated, it gives CASSSGLAGREYF.

The V call is TRBV10-1, the J call TRBJ1-6; D gene unclear. The CDR3 has 13 amino acids. The V end was cut by 7 bases, the J end by 7 bases, with 11 bases between. Germline CDR1 and CDR2: WNHNN and SYGVQD (reference sequence). CDR3: CASNREPNSPLHF. CDR3 bases: TGCGCCAGCAACCGGGAGCCAAATTCACCCCTCCACTTT.

Points on this clonotype: Being one base from a much bigger clone, this may be a read error. This rearrangement joins TRBV11-3 to TRBJ2-7; 9 bases align to TRBD2. Germline-derived CDR1 and CDR2 are SGHNT and YENEEA. The length of the CDR3 is 15 residues. After removal of 5 bases from V and 0 bases from J, the junction contained 5 bases not matched to a gene. Here the CDR3 reads CASSISSGGSYEQYF. As DNA, the CDR3 is TGTGCCAGCAGCATCAGTAGCGGGGGCTCCTACGAGCAGTACTTC.

The sample holds a few counts of this clonotype. The J gene is TRBJ2-7, the V gene TRBV20-1; 10 positions agree with TRBD1. This CDR3 is 15 amino acids long. The trim removed 3 bases at V and 3 bases at J, leaving 8 bases unmatched. The germline V gene has CDR1 DFQATT and CDR2 SNEGSKA (reference sequence). CDR3 in DNA: TGCAGTGCTAGGGTAGACGGACAGGGGGTCTACGAGCAGTACTTC. As protein: CSARVDGQGVYEQYF.

CDR3 in amino acids: CAISQVLPNTEAFF. In DNA form, the CDR3 reads TGTGCCATCAGCCAAGTTTTGCCGAACACTGAAGCTTTCTTT. J is TRBJ1-1 and V is TRBV10-3; D uncertain. This CDR3 comprises 14 residues. The germline CDR1 and CDR2 sequences are ENHRY and SYGVKD. V shed 6 bases and J shed 1 base, with 12 bases lying between them.

This clonotype was observed many times. This sequence joins TRBV29-1 and TRBJ2-1; D not resolved. The CDR3 sequence is 12 residues long. The V end was cut by 1 base, the J end by 8 bases, with 9 bases between. In germline, CDR1 is SQVTM, CDR2 ANQGSEA. The CDR3 DNA follows: TGCAGCGTTGAAGGTTGGGAAGATGAGCAGTTCTTC. This codes for CSVEGWEDEQFF.

This clonotype has a handful of counts. The rearrangement links TRBV14 to TRBJ1-6, with D tentatively TRBD1 (6 bases). Per germline, CDR1 SGHDN and CDR2 FVKESK. CDR3 length: 17 amino acids. Trimming pared 7 bases from V and 0 bases from J, leaving 16 bases between. The CDR3 DNA reads as TGTGCCAGCAAAATGACAGGCACCAGCTCCTATAATTCACCCCTCCACTTT. This sequence encodes CASKMTGTSSYNSPLHF.

This sequence joins TRBV5-1 and TRBJ2-3; 13 positions match TRBD2. CDR1 and CDR2 from the germline V gene are SGHRS and YFSETQ. The CDR3 extends over 19 amino acids. Trimming took 3 bases from V and 4 from J; bases not matched to a gene: 14. DNA of the CDR3: TGCGCCAGCAGCTATCCACCGGCACTAGCGGGGGGGCAAGCAGATACGCAGTATTTT. Its protein is CASSYPPALAGGQADTQYF.

The DNA for the CDR3 is TGTGCCAGTAGTATCCCCTTGGGACGCTCTGGAAACACCATATATTTT. Its translation: CASSIPLGRSGNTIYF. The chain joins TRBV19 to TRBJ1-3; D is possibly TRBD1 (5 bases). Trimming removed 3 bases at V and 0 bases at J, with 12 bases between. Germline V gene sequence: CDR1 LNHDA, CDR2 SQIVND (reference sequence). The CDR3 sequence is 16 residues long.

J is TRBJ1-3 and V is TRBV6-1, with TRBD1 matching 9 bases. Germline CDR1 is MNHNS and CDR2 is SASEGT. The CDR3 covers 16 residues. Trimming at V came to 3 bases and at J to 4 bases, leaving 7 bases not matched to a gene. The CDR3 nucleotides read TGTGCCAGCAGTGAGAGAGAGACAGGGGGAGGAAACACCATATATTTT. Translating gives CASSERETGGGNTIYF.

Details on this clonotype: A much larger clone differs by one base, so this may be a read error. V gene TRBV12-3 or TRBV12-4 combines with J gene TRBJ2-6; a weak D match, TRBD1 (6 bases). Trimming stripped 8 bases from V and 5 bases from J, with 19 bases between. The length of the CDR3 is 16 residues. The CDR3 is CASGHPDRLWANVLTF. In nucleotides, the CDR3 is TGTGCCAGCGGTCATCCTGACAGGCTATGGGCCAACGTCCTGACTTTC.

There are many counts of this clonotype. This chain uses TRBV13 with TRBJ1-2; a possible D gene is TRBD1 (5 bases). Germline assignment: CDR1 PRHDT and CDR2 FYEKMQ (reference sequence). V gave up 4 bases and J gave up 6 bases, with 18 bases separating them. CDR3 size: 15 residues. CDR3 nucleotide sequence: TGTGCCAGCAGCTGGTACAGTCAGGGATCGCATGGCTACACCTTC. Protein: CASSWYSQGSHGYTF.

This clonotype was counted at least ten times. V and J are TRBV5-1 and TRBJ2-3, with D uncertain. V dropped 5 bases and J dropped 4 bases, with 5 bases sitting between them. Per the germline V gene, CDR1 is SGHRS and CDR2 is YFSETQ. The CDR3 contains 11 residues. The chain's CDR3 is CASRSADTQYF. The CDR3 bases are TGCGCCAGCAGAAGCGCAGATACGCAGTATTTT.

This clonotype was seen many times. The chain uses TRBV18 and TRBJ1-1, with D possibly matching TRBD1 (6 bases). The CDR3 covers 15 residues. The germline V gene encodes CDR1 KGHSH and CDR2 LQKENI. The V and J ends lost 3 bases and 0 bases respectively, with 11 bases between them. The CDR3 sequence is CASSPGRGLNTEAFF. CDR3 in DNA: TGTGCCAGCTCACCGGGGAGGGGGTTGAACACTGAAGCTTTCTTT.